This T cell receptor (beta chain) is from a study of T cell repertoires in cytomegalovirus infection. Across the study: Based on public TCR beta signatures, there were indications of CMV infection and of a matching HLA type.

This clonotype was observed a handful of times. The target antigen is unknown. The study, taken as a whole, reports: Based on cumulative public TCR beta family frequency, carriers of CMV plus the relevant HLA were identified.

Germline assignment: CDR1 SGHDN and CDR2 FVKESK. The CDR3 spans 13 residues. With 3 bases removed from V and 6 bases from J, the gap between germline ends came to 11 bases. Each CDR3 protein gets one entry after TCRdb re-called the reads with MiXCR. The table has fewer than 650,000 distinct CDR3 sequences, roughly 43% seen once. The sequence came from a human donor in good health (CMV status not recorded). Some clones in this sample may be carry-over from other donors' samples. V usage is TRBV14 and J usage is TRBJ1-1; tentative D call: TRBD1 (5 bases). The sample in question was cultured PBMCs, obtained from culture after CMV antigen stimulation. CDR3 DNA sequence: TGTGCCAGCAGCCAGGTCCGGGGCCCTGAAGCTTTCTTT. This codes for CASSQVRGPEAFF.